The present TCR beta chain was sequenced within a study of blood T cell repertoires in COVID-19. Study information: Samples representing acute and convalescent COVID-19 were sourced from the United States, Italy and Spain.

Only in-frame clones appear in the TCRdb table, and some are missing; sequencing was by immunoSEQ multiplex PCR. The table lists around 53,000 clones, around 87% of them singletons. The CDR3 sequence is 13 residues long. From germline, CDR1 is LNHDA and CDR2 SQIVND (reference sequence). V shed 5 bases and J 1 base; nucleotides not matched to a gene: 1. The sample taken for sequencing was peripheral blood. V usage is TRBV19 and J usage is TRBJ2-5, with 7 bases that match TRBD2. This receptor was obtained from a man aged 45-65 years with acute or convalescent COVID-19. CDR3 coding DNA: TGTGCCAGTAGTGGGAGGGTCCAAGAGACCCAGTACTTC. Its translation is CASSGRVQETQYF.